These 30 T cell receptor beta chains were all obtained from the same sample, sequenced in a study of PD-L1 blockade in urothelial cancer. Libraries were prepared by immunoSEQ multiplex PCR; TCRdb keeps only in-frame clonotypes and omits some of them. The sample records about 43,000 clones, 85% to 90% being singletons. The sequences come from PBMCs, collected around atezolizumab (anti-PD-L1) treatment. The receptors derive from a woman aged 60-70 years with urothelial cancer.

The V call is TRBV10-3, the J call TRBJ2-1, with 10 positions matching TRBD2. With 4 bases clipped from V and 2 bases from J, the junction kept 8 bases outside the gene matches. The CDR3 is made up of 17 amino acids. CDR1 and CDR2 (germline): ENHRY, SYGVKD. The CDR3 region has the DNA TGTGCCATCAGTGGATCTAGCGGGAGCTACCCCTACAATGAGCAGTTCTTC. It is translated as CAISGSSGSYPYNEQFF.

This clone was counted a few times. This chain joins TRBV29-1 and TRBJ2-3, with TRBD2 matching over 12 bases. CDR1 SQVTM and CDR2 ANQGSEA come from the germline V gene. After removal of 7 bases from V and 0 bases from J, the junction contained 11 bases not matched to a gene. This CDR3 comprises 17 residues. The CDR3 is CSARWASGRASTDTQYF. For the CDR3, the DNA is TGCAGCGCTAGGTGGGCTAGCGGGAGGGCGAGCACAGATACGCAGTATTTT.

The V and J genes are TRBV7-2 and TRBJ1-2; D gene ambiguous. The germline V and J ends were trimmed by 1 base and 2 bases, with 8 bases remaining between them. Germline V CDR1 and CDR2: SGHTA, FQGNSA. The CDR3 totals 14 residues. For the CDR3, the DNA is TGTGCCAGCAGCTTAGATGTCGGGAACTATGGCTACACCTTC. This sequence encodes CASSLDVGNYGYTF.

This clone was seen once. This chain connects TRBV28 to TRBJ2-3; 8 bases match TRBD1. From germline, CDR1 is MDHEN and CDR2 SYDVKM. Trimming removed 5 bases from V and 3 bases from J; junction bases left unmatched: 1. The CDR3 covers 13 residues. CDR3 region: CASSQGATDTQYF. In DNA, the CDR3 is TGTGCCAGCAGTCAGGGGGCAACAGATACGCAGTATTTT.

This sequence joins TRBV20-1 and TRBJ2-7; 8 bases align to TRBD2. CDR3 length: 10 amino acids. V was clipped by 4 bases and J by 10 bases; unmatched bases: 3. Germline V gene data show CDR1 as DFQATT and CDR2 as SNEGSKA (reference sequence). The CDR3 spells CSATGTSQYF. DNA for the CDR3: TGCAGTGCTACCGGGACTAGTCAGTACTTC.

The chain uses TRBV7-9 and TRBJ2-7; D gene unclear. Germline assignment: CDR1 SEHNR and CDR2 FQNEAQ (reference sequence). V shed 5 bases and J shed 4 bases, with 9 bases lying between them. The CDR3 runs to 12 residues. DNA for the CDR3: TGTGCCAGCAGCCCCCGGTCTTACGAGCAGTACTTC. Protein product: CASSPRSYEQYF.

The J gene is TRBJ1-2, the V gene TRBV5-4; weak D call: TRBD1 (5 bases). The CDR3 runs 13 residues. The V and J ends lost 4 bases and 5 bases respectively, with 12 bases between them. Germline V CDR1 and CDR2: SGHNT, YYREEE (reference sequence). This chain's CDR3 is CASSRGPFYGYTF. For the CDR3, the DNA is TGTGCCAGCAGCAGGGGTCCGTTTTATGGCTACACCTTC.

The J gene is TRBJ2-7, the V gene TRBV27; 7 nucleotides align to TRBD1. The trim removed 2 bases at V and 1 base at J, leaving 5 bases unmatched. The CDR3 consists of 15 residues. From germline, CDR1 is MNHEY and CDR2 SMNVEV (reference sequence). CDR3 bases: TGTGCCAGCAGTTTAACGGGACAGCCTTCCTACGAGCAGTACTTC. This translates into CASSLTGQPSYEQYF.

V usage is TRBV7-2 and J usage is TRBJ2-3, with D possibly matching TRBD1 (5 bases). Trimming left V 1 base short and J 5 bases short, with 10 bases between. This CDR3 is built from 14 residues. Per the germline V gene, CDR1 is SGHTA and CDR2 is FQGNSA. The CDR3 DNA follows: TGTGCCAGCAGCTTAGGGGGCAGGATAGATACGCAGTATTTT. The encoded protein is CASSLGGRIDTQYF.

The rearrangement uses TRBV27 and TRBJ2-4; TRBD2 matches at 16 bases. CDR3 length: 22 residues. Losses at the gene ends were 4 bases for V and 0 bases for J; bases not matched to a gene: 15. CDR1 is MNHEY and CDR2 is SMNVEV in the germline V gene (reference sequence). The CDR3 region is CASSSRLPGLAGGPLAKNIQYF. In nucleotides, the CDR3 is TGTGCCAGCAGTTCCCGTTTACCGGGACTAGCGGGAGGGCCTCTAGCCAAAAACATTCAGTACTTC.

The chain has TRBV19 and TRBJ1-2; D unclear. Germline-derived CDR1 and CDR2 are LNHDA and SQIVND (reference sequence). This CDR3 is built from 13 residues. Trimming pared 2 bases from V and 2 bases from J, leaving 6 bases between. The DNA of the CDR3 is TGTGCCAGTAGTATAATGCAGAACTATGGCTACACCTTC. It encodes CASSIMQNYGYTF.

Regarding this clone: Its ends do not fully match the called genes, so a read error is possible. The V and J genes are TRBV11-2 and TRBJ2-3; 7 bases are a match to TRBD1. Germline V gives CDR1 SGHAT, CDR2 FQNNGV. This CDR3 is 15 amino acids long. CDR3 bases: TGTGCCAGCAGCCTAGACAGGGTTTTCCCAGATACGCAGTATTTT. Protein sequence: CASSLDRVFPDTQYF.

The chain links TRBV7-6 to TRBJ2-1, with 7 bases that match TRBD1. Germline V gene lookup returns CDR1 SGHVS and CDR2 FNYEAQ. The CDR3 covers 17 residues. The J segment lost 2 bases and the V segment lost 5 bases, leaving 12 bases of the junction unmatched. This chain's CDR3 is CASSPATGDSPYNEQFF. The CDR3 nucleotides are TGTGCCAGCAGCCCCGCCACCGGGGACAGCCCCTACAATGAGCAGTTCTTC. Based on the CDR3 plus reference TRBV7-6 and TRBJ2-1, the full variable domain is GAGVSQSPRYKVTKRGQDVALRCDPISGHVSLYWYRQALGQGPEFLTYFNYEAQQDKSGLPNDRFSAERPEGSISTLTIQRTEQRDSAMYRCASSPATGDSPYNEQFFGPGTRLTVL.

The chain has TRBV7-8 and TRBJ1-4, with 9 bases matching TRBD1. With 5 bases clipped from V and 2 bases from J, the junction kept 3 bases outside the gene matches. Germline loops: CDR1 SGHVS, CDR2 FQNEAQ. The length of the CDR3 is 15 residues. This CDR3 is CASSDRGFTNEKLFF. The DNA for the CDR3 is TGTGCCAGCAGCGACAGGGGGTTCACTAATGAAAAACTGTTTTTT.

This clone has a single count. The chain employs TRBV7-2 and TRBJ1-2; no reliable D call. The CDR3 sequence is 12 residues long. Trimming shortened V by 1 base and J by 7 bases, and 7 bases separated the two germline ends. Germline CDR1 is SGHTA and CDR2 is FQGNSA. In DNA form, the CDR3 reads TGTGCCAGCAGCTTAGGGTCAGGTGGCTACACCTTC. Amino acids: CASSLGSGGYTF.

This chain uses TRBV7-9 with TRBJ2-7; 9 nucleotides agree with TRBD2. Losses at the gene ends were 4 bases for V and 4 bases for J; bases not matched to a gene: 5. CDR3 length equals 14 residues. Germline values: CDR1 SEHNR, CDR2 FQNEAQ (reference sequence). This chain's CDR3 is CASSSSSGTYEQYF. The CDR3 DNA sequence: TGTGCCAGCAGCTCCTCTAGCGGGACTTACGAGCAGTACTTC. Full variable domain (outside the CDR3, taken from reference TRBV7-9 and TRBJ2-7): DTGVSQNPRHKITKRGQNVTFRCDPISEHNRLYWYRQTLGQGPEFLTYFQNEAQLEKSRLLSDRFSAERPKGSFSTLEIQRTEQGDSAMYLCASSSSSGTYEQYFGPGTRLTVT.

V and J are TRBV5-6 and TRBJ2-7, with 9 bases lining up with TRBD2. The CDR3 runs to 14 residues. The V gene end was trimmed by 6 bases and the J gene end by 5 bases; junction bases not matched to a gene: 9. Germline-derived CDR1 and CDR2 are SGHDT and YYEEEE. The CDR3 spells CASTVAGASHEQYF. The CDR3 DNA reads as TGTGCCAGCACCGTAGCGGGAGCAAGCCACGAGCAGTACTTC.

V and J are TRBV7-2 and TRBJ1-2; 7 bases match TRBD1. Germline assignment: CDR1 SGHTA and CDR2 FQGNSA. Germline trimming cut 3 bases from V and 4 bases from J; bases unmatched to any gene: 5. This CDR3 spans 14 amino acids. CDR3 residues: CASSFEQGTYGYTF. DNA of the CDR3: TGTGCCAGCAGCTTCGAACAGGGGACCTATGGCTACACCTTC.

This clone has more than one count but fewer than ten. The CDR3 sequence: CASSTRGQGAITGELFF. In DNA form, the CDR3 reads TGTGCCAGCAGCACCCGAGGACAGGGGGCGATAACCGGGGAGCTGTTTTTT. The gene calls are TRBV9 and TRBJ2-2, with 11 bases lining up with TRBD1. J gave up 5 bases and V 4 bases, and 10 bases lay outside the gene matches. Germline-derived CDR1 and CDR2 are SGDLS and YYNGEE. This CDR3 region has 17 residues.

This chain connects TRBV2 to TRBJ2-7, with TRBD1 matching 9 bases. The trim removed 6 bases at V and 0 bases at J, leaving 9 bases unmatched. This CDR3 has 16 amino acids. Germline V gene sequence: CDR1 SNHLY, CDR2 FYNNEI. CDR3 residues: CASSGQGSFLSYEQYF. In DNA form, the CDR3 reads TGTGCCAGCAGCGGACAGGGGTCCTTCCTCTCCTACGAGCAGTACTTC.

The DNA for the CDR3 is TGCAGCGTTCGACCTGGAGGGGATGGCTACACCTTC. Protein product: CSVRPGGDGYTF. The rearrangement uses TRBV29-1 and TRBJ1-2; D perhaps matches TRBD1 (5 bases). Germline V gives CDR1 SQVTM, CDR2 ANQGSEA. This CDR3 contains 12 residues. The ends were cut back, 5 bases at V and 6 bases at J, with 13 bases in the middle.

The CDR3 DNA reads as TGTGCCAGCAGTCGGAGCAGGGACAGCTCCTACAATGAGCAGTTCTTC. Residues: CASSRSRDSSYNEQFF. The J gene is TRBJ2-1, the V gene TRBV14, with 7 bases aligning to TRBD1. This CDR3 contains 16 residues. Unmatched junction bases numbered 8, after V lost 6 bases and J lost 0 bases. In germline, CDR1 is SGHDN, CDR2 FVKESK.

The chain employs TRBV6-1 and TRBJ2-3, with TRBD2 identical over 8 bases. After removal of 2 bases from V and 3 bases from J, the junction contained 4 bases not matched to a gene. Looked up from germline, CDR1 is MNHNS and CDR2 is SASEGT. The CDR3 has 15 amino acids. CDR3 loop: CASSELTSGTDTQYF. The CDR3 DNA reads as TGTGCCAGCAGTGAATTAACTAGCGGAACAGATACGCAGTATTTT.

This chain connects TRBV19 to TRBJ2-3; D remains unclear. The CDR3 sequence is 13 residues long. Trimming took 7 bases from V and 2 from J, leaving 10 bases between them. From germline, CDR1 is LNHDA and CDR2 SQIVND (reference sequence). CDR3 nucleotide sequence: TGTGCCAGTATCCGTGAGGACACAGATACGCAGTATTTT. Protein product: CASIREDTDTQYF.

The rearrangement uses TRBV29-1 and TRBJ2-7; the D gene is possibly TRBD1 (5 bases). This CDR3 contains 13 residues. V was pared by 5 bases and J by 2 bases, with 13 bases between. Germline CDR1 SQVTM, CDR2 ANQGSEA. DNA for the CDR3: TGCAGCGTTAAAGGACACCCGACCTACGAGCAGTACTTC. Translation gives CSVKGHPTYEQYF.

Of note for this clone: An end of the junction does not agree with germline; a read error may underlie this. The chain recombines TRBV28 with TRBJ2-7, with D possibly being TRBD1 (5 bases). The CDR3 is made up of 13 amino acids. In germline, CDR1 is MDHEN, CDR2 SYDVKM. The CDR3 region has the DNA TGTGCCAGCAGTTTATTTGGGGCCGGAAGGAGCGTCTTC. The encoded protein is CASSLFGAGRSVF.

This clone was observed once. The chain has TRBV7-9 and TRBJ2-5, with 8 nucleotides matching TRBD1. The germline CDR1 and CDR2 sequences are SEHNR and FQNEAQ (reference sequence). The J segment lost 4 bases and the V segment lost 3 bases, leaving 7 bases of the junction unmatched. CDR3 size: 15 residues. The CDR3 spells CASSFGQGARETQYF. The CDR3 region has the DNA TGTGCCAGCAGCTTTGGTCAGGGGGCGCGAGAGACCCAGTACTTC.

This chain connects TRBV29-1 to TRBJ1-1; 8 positions match TRBD1. Germline V lookup: CDR1 SQVTM, CDR2 ANQGSEA. V was pared by 4 bases and J by 3 bases, with 10 bases of the junction left unmatched. The CDR3 is 15 residues long. The CDR3: CSVGGGQAKHTEAFF. In nucleotides, the CDR3 is TGCAGCGTTGGGGGGGGACAGGCGAAACACACTGAAGCTTTCTTT.

This clone came up once. The chain carries TRBV10-3 and TRBJ1-4; D is unresolved. The CDR3 spans 14 residues. Germline assignment: CDR1 ENHRY and CDR2 SYGVKD. The V end was cut by 3 bases, the J end by 8 bases, with 13 bases between. CDR3 sequence: CAISDNSEIEKLFF. In DNA, the CDR3 is TGTGCCATCAGTGATAACAGTGAAATAGAAAAACTGTTTTTT.

This chain joins TRBV19 and TRBJ1-5; 9 nucleotides line up with TRBD1. After removal of 1 base from V and 3 bases from J, the junction contained 4 bases not matched to a gene. Germline lookup yields CDR1 LNHDA and CDR2 SQIVND (reference sequence). The CDR3 loop spans 16 amino acids. The CDR3 nucleotides read TGTGCCAGTAGTATAGCCGGGACAGGGCCCAATCAGCCCCAGCATTTT. It codes for CASSIAGTGPNQPQHF. Supplemented by reference TRBV19 and TRBJ1-5, the full variable domain reads DGGITQSPKYLFRKEGQNVTLSCEQNLNHDAMYWYRQDPGQGLRLIYYSQIVNDFQKGDIAEGYSVSREKKESFPLTVTSAQKNPTAFYLCASSIAGTGPNQPQHFGDGTRLSIL.